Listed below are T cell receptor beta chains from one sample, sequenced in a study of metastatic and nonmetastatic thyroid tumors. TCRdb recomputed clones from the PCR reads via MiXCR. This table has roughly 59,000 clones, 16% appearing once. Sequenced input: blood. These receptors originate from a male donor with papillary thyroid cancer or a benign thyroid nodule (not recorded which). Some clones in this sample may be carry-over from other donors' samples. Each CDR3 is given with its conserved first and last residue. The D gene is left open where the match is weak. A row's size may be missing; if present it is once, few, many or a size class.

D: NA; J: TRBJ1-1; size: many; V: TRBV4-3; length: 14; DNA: TGCGCCAGCAGCCAGGAACAGGGTGGGGCTGAAGCTTTCTTT; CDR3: CASSQEQGGAEAFF
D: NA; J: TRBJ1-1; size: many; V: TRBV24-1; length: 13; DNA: TGTGCCACCAGTGATTTGGCGGGGGATGAAGCTTTCTTT; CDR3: CATSDLAGDEAFF
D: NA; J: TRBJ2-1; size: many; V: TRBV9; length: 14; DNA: TGTGCCAGCAGCGTAGGGGGGACCTACAATGAGCAGTTCTTC; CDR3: CASSVGGTYNEQFF
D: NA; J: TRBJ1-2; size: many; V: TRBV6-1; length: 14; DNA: TGTGCCAGCAGTGTAGTGGGGCCCCAGAATGGCTACACCTTC; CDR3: CASSVVGPQNGYTF
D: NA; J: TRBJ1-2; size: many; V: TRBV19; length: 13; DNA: TGTGCCAGTAGTATAGATGGAGGCTATGGCTACACCTTC; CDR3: CASSIDGGYGYTF
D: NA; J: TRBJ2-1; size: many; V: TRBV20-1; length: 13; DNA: TGCAGTGCTAGGGTTGGGGGGTACAATGAGCAGTTCTTC; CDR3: CSARVGGYNEQFF
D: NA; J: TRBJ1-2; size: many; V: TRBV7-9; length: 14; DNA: TGTGCCAGCAGCCTTGCCCCAGAGAACTATGGCTACACCTTC; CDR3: CASSLAPENYGYTF
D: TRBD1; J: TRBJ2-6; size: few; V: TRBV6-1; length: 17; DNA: TGTGCCAGCACCCTCGGGACAGGGGGCTCTGGGGCCAACGTCCTGACTTTC; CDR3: CASTLGTGGSGANVLTF
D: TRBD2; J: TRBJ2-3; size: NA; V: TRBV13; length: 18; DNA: TGTGCCAGCAGTCTTGGACTAGCGGGAGATTTCGGGACGGATACGAAGTATTTT; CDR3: CASSLGLAGDFGTDTKYF
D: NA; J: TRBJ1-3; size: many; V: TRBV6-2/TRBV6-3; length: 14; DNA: TGTGCCAGCAGTTACGCGAGCTCTGGAAACACCATATATTTT; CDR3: CASSYASSGNTIYF
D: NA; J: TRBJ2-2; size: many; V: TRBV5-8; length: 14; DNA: TGTGCCAGCAGCTTGGGACCGAACACCGGGGAGCTGTTTTTT; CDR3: CASSLGPNTGELFF
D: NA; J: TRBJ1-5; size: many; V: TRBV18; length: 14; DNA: TGTGCCAGCCCAAGGGACATTAGCAATCAGCCCCAGCATTTT; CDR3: CASPRDISNQPQHF
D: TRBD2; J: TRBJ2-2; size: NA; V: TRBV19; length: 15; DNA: TGTGCCAGTAATCGTGCGGGAGTAGGGTCCGGGGAGCTGTTTTTT; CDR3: CASNRAGVGSGELFF
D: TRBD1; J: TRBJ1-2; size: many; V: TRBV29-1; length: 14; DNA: TGCAGCGTGGGTGGACAGGTTCAGTATTATGGCTACACCTTC; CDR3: CSVGGQVQYYGYTF
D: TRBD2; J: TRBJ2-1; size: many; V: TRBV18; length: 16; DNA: TGTGCCAGCTCACCCCTCCCTAGCGGGGGATACAATGAGCAGTTCTTC; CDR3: CASSPLPSGGYNEQFF
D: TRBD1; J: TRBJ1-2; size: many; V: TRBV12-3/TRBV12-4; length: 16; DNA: TGTGCCAGCAGTTCCCTGGACAGGGGATCTAACTATGGCTACACCTTC; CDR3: CASSSLDRGSNYGYTF
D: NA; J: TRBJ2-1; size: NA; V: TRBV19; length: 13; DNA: TGTGCCAGTAGTATAGTGAGGGGTGATGAGCAGTTCTTC; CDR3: CASSIVRGDEQFF
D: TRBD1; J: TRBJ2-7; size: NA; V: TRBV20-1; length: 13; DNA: TGCAGTGCTTCCGGGACAGGGAACATTGAGCATTACTTC; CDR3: CSASGTGNIEHYF
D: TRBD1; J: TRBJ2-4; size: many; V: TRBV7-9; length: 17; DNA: TGTGCCAGCACCACTCAGGTACCCTCTCGGACAGGGTTTGTTCAGTACTTC; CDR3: CASTTQVPSRTGFVQYF
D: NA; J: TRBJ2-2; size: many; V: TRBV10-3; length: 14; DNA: TGTGCCCTCACCCCCGTCCCCGCGGGTGAGGCGCTGTTTTTT; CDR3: CALTPVPAGEALFF
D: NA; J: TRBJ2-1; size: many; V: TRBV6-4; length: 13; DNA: TGTGCCAGCAGTGACGGAAGTAGCGATGAGCAGTTCTTC; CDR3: CASSDGSSDEQFF
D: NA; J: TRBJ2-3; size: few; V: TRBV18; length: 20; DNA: TGTGCCAGCTCACCCCGAAAATGGACTCAGTTCCCCTCCCGGGAAGATACGCAGTATTTT; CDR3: CASSPRKWTQFPSREDTQYF
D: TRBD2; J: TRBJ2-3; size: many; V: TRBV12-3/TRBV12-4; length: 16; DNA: TGTGCCAGCAGTTCCCGTTCTAGCGGACCCCGGGATACGCAGTATTTT; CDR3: CASSSRSSGPRDTQYF
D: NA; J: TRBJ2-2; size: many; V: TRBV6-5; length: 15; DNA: TGTGCCAGCAGTTACACAGGAACCGGCACCGGGGAGCTGTTTTTT; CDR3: CASSYTGTGTGELFF
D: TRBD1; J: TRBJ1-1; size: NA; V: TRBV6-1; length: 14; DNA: TGTGCCAGCAGCCACAGGGACAGGGGGCCTGAAGCTTTATTT; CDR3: CASSHRDRGPEALF
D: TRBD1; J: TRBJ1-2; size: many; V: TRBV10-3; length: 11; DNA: TGTGCCATGGGCCAGGGGGAGGGCTACACCTTC; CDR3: CAMGQGEGYTF
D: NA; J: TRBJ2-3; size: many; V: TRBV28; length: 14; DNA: TGTGCCAGCAGTTTTTCGAGGGTTCAAGATACGCAGTATTTT; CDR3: CASSFSRVQDTQYF
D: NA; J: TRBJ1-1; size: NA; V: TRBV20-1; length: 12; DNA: TGCAGTGCCCCACCCCCGGACACTGAAGCTTTCTTT; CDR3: CSAPPPDTEAFF
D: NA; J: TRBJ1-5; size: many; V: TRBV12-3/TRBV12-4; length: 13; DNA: TGTGCCAGCAGTTTAGGGCAAGGGCAGCCCCAGCATTTT; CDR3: CASSLGQGQPQHF
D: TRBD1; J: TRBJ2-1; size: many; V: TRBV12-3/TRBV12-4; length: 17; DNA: TGTGCCAGCAGTTTTACCCCCGGGACAGGGGGAGACAATGAGCAGTTCTTC; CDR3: CASSFTPGTGGDNEQFF
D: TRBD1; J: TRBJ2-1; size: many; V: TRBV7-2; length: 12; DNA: TGTGCCAGCAGCTTCAGGGGGTTTATGCAGTTCTTC; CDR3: CASSFRGFMQFF
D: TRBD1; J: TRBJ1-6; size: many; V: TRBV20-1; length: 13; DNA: TGCAGTGCAATGACAGGGGGAAATTCACCCCTCCACTTT; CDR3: CSAMTGGNSPLHF
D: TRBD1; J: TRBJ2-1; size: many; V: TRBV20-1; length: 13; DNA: TGCAGTGCTAGTCAGGGGGCCGGAGATGAGCAGTTCTTC; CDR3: CSASQGAGDEQFF
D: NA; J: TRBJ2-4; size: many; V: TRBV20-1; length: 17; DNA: TGCAGTGCTACCCCTGGACTTTTCGTACTAGCCAAAAACATTCAGTACTTC; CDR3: CSATPGLFVLAKNIQYF
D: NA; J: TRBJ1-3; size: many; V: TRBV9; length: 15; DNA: TGTGCCAGCAGCCCCAAGGGCACCTCTGGAAACACCATATATTTT; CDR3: CASSPKGTSGNTIYF